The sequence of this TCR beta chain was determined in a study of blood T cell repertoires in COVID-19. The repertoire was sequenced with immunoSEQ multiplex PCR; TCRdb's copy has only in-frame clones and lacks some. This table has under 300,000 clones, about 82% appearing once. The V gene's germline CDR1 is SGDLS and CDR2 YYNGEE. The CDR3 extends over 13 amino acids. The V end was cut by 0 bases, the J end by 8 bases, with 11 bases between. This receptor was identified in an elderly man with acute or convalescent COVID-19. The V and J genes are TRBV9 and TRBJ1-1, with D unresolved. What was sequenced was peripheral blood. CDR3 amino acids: CASSVGTPHEAFF. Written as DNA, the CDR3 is TGTGCCAGCAGCGTAGGTACACCACACGAAGCTTTCTTT.